Each of the 9 T cell receptor beta chains below was sequenced from the same sample in a study of blood T cells in healthy people across ages. Primers used in a second PCR of about 7 to 12 cycles were a sample-barcoded 5' primer and a J-beta primer mix. TCRdb reanalysed the 5' RACE reads using MiXCR and keeps one entry per CDR3 protein. The table records roughly 2 million distinct CDR3 sequences, just under 50% of them present only once. Source material: blood. These receptors were taken from a woman between 40 and 55 years old in good health.

This clonotype was found once. The V gene is TRBV24-1, the J gene TRBJ2-3; 10 bases agree with TRBD2. The V gene end was trimmed by 7 bases and the J gene end by 2 bases; junction bases not matched to a gene: 8. CDR3 size: 16 residues. Germline lookup yields CDR1 KGHDR and CDR2 SFDVKD. The CDR3 DNA sequence: TGTGCCACCAGCGCTATAGCGGGGGGCTTCACAGATACGCAGTATTTT. Residues: CATSAIAGGFTDTQYF.

In regard to this clonotype: Compared with germline, one end of the junction differs, possibly owing to a read error. The V call is TRBV25-1, the J call TRBJ2-3, with D unresolved. The CDR3 totals 13 residues. CDR1 MGHDK and CDR2 SYGVNS come from the germline V gene. This CDR3 is CASIERFTDTQYF. CDR3 in DNA: TGTGCCAGCATTGAACGCTTCACAGATACGCAGTATTTT. Full variable domain (outside the CDR3, taken from reference TRBV25-1 and TRBJ2-3): EADIYQTPRYLVIGTGKKITLECSQTMGHDKMYWYQQDPGMELHLIHYSYGVNSTEKGDLSSESTVSRIRTEHFPLTLESARPSHTSQYLCASIERFTDTQYFGPGTRLTVL.

This clonotype showed up many times. The rearrangement links TRBV7-2 to TRBJ2-5; D unclear. Germline V gene data show CDR1 as SGHTA and CDR2 as FQGNSA. The ends were cut back, 6 bases at V and 2 bases at J, with 10 bases in the middle. This CDR3 comprises 13 residues. The DNA for the CDR3 is TGTGCCAGCAGTGACTTATATCAAGAGACCCAGTACTTC. Translation gives CASSDLYQETQYF. Supplemented by reference TRBV7-2 and TRBJ2-5, the full variable domain reads GAGVSQSPSNKVTEKGKDVELRCDPISGHTALYWYRQSLGQGLEFLIYFQGNSAPDKSGLPSDRFSAERTGGSVSTLTIQRTQQEDSAVYLCASSDLYQETQYFGPGTRLLVL.

The rearrangement uses TRBV7-2 and TRBJ1-1; no clear D gene. The CDR3 sequence is 15 residues long. Germline CDR1 is SGHTA and CDR2 is FQGNSA. Trimming left V 2 bases short and J 1 base short, with 11 bases between. The CDR3 coding sequence is TGTGCCAGCAGCTTAATAACGCGAGGGAACACTGAAGCTTTCTTT. It encodes CASSLITRGNTEAFF.

This clonotype was counted only a few times. J is TRBJ2-5 and V is TRBV3-1, with 7 bases lining up with TRBD1. The germline V gene encodes CDR1 LGHDT and CDR2 YNNKEL (reference sequence). The trim removed 11 bases at V and 5 bases at J, leaving 8 bases unmatched. The length of the CDR3 is 12 residues. The CDR3 nucleotides read TGTGCCTCCGAAGACAGGGTCGAGACCCAGTACTTC. This encodes CASEDRVETQYF.

This chain links TRBV7-9 with TRBJ1-4, with a weak D call TRBD1 (5 bases). Germline loops: CDR1 SEHNR, CDR2 FQNEAQ (reference sequence). The germline V and J ends were trimmed by 2 bases and 5 bases, with 12 bases remaining between them. This CDR3 spans 15 amino acids. The CDR3 reads CASSLSQGKNEKLFF. CDR3 bases: TGTGCCAGCAGCTTATCGCAGGGTAAAAATGAAAAACTGTTTTTT.

V and J are TRBV28 and TRBJ2-7; perhaps TRBD2 as D (7 bases). The end of the DNA fits TRBJ2-5 better, so the J call may be wrong. The CDR3 totals 16 residues. Germline CDR1 MDHEN, CDR2 SYDVKM. The CDR3 DNA is TGTGCCAGCACCAACGTTGGGGGGGGGGCGCTAAAGACCCAGTACTTC. It specifies CASTNVGGGALKTQYF.

This clonotype was detected only a few times. The chain uses TRBV7-9 and TRBJ1-2, with 7 nucleotides matching TRBD1. This CDR3 has 16 residues. Germline lookup yields CDR1 SEHNR and CDR2 FQNEAQ (reference sequence). V trimming: 5 bases; J trimming: 0 bases; junction bases outside the gene matches: 9. CDR3 DNA sequence: TGTGCCAGCAGCACAGACAGGGACCGAACTAACTATGGCTACACCTTC. Protein: CASSTDRDRTNYGYTF.

V gene TRBV27 combines with J gene TRBJ2-5; the match to TRBD2 covers 11 bases. CDR1 is MNHEY and CDR2 is SMNVEV in the germline V gene (reference sequence). The CDR3 contains 16 residues. V shed 6 bases and J 2 bases; nucleotides not matched to a gene: 8. CDR3 region: CASSPQLAGVQETQYF. The CDR3 DNA reads TGTGCCAGCAGCCCCCAACTAGCGGGGGTACAAGAGACCCAGTACTTC.